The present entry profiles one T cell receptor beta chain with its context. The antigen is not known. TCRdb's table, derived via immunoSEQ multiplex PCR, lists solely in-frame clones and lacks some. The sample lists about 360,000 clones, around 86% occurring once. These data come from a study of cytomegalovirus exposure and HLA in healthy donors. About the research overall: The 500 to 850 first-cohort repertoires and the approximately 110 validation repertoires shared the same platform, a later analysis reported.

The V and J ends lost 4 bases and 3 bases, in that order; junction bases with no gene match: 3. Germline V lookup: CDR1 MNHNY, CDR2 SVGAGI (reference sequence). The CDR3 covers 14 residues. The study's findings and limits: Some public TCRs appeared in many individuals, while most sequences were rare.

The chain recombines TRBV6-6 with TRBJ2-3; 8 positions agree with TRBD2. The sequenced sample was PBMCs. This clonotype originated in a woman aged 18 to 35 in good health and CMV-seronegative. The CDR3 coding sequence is TGTGCCAGCAGTTCGGCGGGGGGAACAGATACGCAGTATTTT. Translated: CASSSAGGTDTQYF.